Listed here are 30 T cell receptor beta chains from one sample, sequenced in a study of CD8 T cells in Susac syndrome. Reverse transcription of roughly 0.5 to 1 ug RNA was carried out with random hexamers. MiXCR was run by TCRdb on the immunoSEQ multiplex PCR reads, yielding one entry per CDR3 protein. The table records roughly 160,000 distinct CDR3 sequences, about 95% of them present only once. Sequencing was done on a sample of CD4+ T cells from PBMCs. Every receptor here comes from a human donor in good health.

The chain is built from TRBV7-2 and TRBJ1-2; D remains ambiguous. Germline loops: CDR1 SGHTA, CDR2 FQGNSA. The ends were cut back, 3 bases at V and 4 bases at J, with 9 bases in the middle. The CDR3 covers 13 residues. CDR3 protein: CASSLSQLYGYTF. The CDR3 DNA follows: TGTGCCAGCAGCTTGTCACAGCTCTATGGCTACACCTTC.

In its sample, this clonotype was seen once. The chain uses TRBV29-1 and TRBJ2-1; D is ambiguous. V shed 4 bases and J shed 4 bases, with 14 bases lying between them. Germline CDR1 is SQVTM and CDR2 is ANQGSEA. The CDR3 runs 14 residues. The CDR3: CSVGVAFAYNEQFF. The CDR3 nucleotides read TGCAGCGTTGGGGTCGCCTTTGCGTACAATGAGCAGTTCTTC.

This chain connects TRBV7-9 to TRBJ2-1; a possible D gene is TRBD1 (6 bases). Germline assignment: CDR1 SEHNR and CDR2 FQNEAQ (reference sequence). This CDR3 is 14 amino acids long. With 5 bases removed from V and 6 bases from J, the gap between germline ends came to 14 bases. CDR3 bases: TGTGCCAGCAGCCTCCAGATAGGGGGCAATGAGCAGTTCTTC. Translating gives CASSLQIGGNEQFF.

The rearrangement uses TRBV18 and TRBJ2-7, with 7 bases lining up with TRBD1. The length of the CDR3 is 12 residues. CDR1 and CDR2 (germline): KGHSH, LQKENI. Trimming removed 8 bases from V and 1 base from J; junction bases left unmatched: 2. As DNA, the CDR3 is TGTGCCAGCGCGACAGGGTCCTACGAGCAGTACTTC. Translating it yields CASATGSYEQYF. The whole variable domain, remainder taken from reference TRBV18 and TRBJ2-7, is NAGVMQNPRHLVRRRGQEARLRCSPMKGHSHVYWYRQLPEEGLKFMVYLQKENIIDESGMPKERFSAEFPKEGPSILRIQQVVRGDSAAYFCASATGSYEQYFGPGTRLTVT.

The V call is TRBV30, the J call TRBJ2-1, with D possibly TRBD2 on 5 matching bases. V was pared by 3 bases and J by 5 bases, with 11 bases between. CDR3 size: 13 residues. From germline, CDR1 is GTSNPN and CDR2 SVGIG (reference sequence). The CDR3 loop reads CAWSSWRDNEQFF. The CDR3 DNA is TGTGCCTGGAGCTCGTGGCGGGACAATGAGCAGTTCTTC.

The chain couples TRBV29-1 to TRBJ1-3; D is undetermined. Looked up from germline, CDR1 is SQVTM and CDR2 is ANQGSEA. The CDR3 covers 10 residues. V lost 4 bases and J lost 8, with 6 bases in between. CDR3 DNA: TGCAGCGTTGGAGCGGACACCATATATTTT. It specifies CSVGADTIYF.

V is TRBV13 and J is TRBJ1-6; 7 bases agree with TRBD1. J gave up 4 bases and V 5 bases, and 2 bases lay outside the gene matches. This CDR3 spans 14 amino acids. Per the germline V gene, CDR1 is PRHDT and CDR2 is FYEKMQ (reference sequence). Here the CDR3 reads CASSVGQYNSPLHF. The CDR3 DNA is TGTGCCAGCAGCGTGGGACAGTATAATTCACCCCTCCACTTT.

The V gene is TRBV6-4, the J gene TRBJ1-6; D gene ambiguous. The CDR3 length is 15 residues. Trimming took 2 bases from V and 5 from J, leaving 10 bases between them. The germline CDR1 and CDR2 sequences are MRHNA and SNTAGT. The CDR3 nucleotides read TGTGCCAGCAGTGACGAAGCGGCTGATAATTCACCCCTCCACTTT. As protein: CASSDEAADNSPLHF.

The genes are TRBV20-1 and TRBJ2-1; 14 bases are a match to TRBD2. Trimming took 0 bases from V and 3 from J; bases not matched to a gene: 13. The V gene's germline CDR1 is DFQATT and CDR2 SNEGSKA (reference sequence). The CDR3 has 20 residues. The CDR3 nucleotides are TGCAGTGCTAGAGATCCGACTAGCGGGGGGGCCGTGGGTAACTACAATGAGCAGTTCTTC. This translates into CSARDPTSGGAVGNYNEQFF.

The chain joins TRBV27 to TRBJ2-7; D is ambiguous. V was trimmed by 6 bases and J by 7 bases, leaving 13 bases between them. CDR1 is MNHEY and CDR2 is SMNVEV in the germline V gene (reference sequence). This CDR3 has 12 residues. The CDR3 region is CASSPLVGEQYF. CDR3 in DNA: TGTGCCAGCAGCCCTCTAGTAGGGGAGCAGTACTTC.

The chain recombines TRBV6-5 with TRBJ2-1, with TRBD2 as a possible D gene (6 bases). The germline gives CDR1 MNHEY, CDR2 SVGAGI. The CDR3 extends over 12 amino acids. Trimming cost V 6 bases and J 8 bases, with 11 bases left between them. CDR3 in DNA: TGTGCCAGCAGATCCAGGGAGGATGAGCAGTTCTTC. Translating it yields CASRSREDEQFF.

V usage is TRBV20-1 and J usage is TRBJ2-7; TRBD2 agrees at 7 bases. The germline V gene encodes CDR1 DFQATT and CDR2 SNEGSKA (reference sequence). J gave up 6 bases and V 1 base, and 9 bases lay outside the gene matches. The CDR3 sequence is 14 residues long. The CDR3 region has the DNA TGCAGTGCTAGAGCAGCGGGACGGCCTCCCGAGCAGTACTTC. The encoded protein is CSARAAGRPPEQYF.

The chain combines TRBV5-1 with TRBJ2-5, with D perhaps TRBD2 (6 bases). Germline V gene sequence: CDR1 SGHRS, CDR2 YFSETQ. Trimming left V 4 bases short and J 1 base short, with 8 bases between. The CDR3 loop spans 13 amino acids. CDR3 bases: TGCGCCAGCAGCGGGGGGTCCCAAGAGACCCAGTACTTC. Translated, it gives CASSGGSQETQYF. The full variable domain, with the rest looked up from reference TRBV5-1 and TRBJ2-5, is KAGVTQTPRYLIKTRGQQVTLSCSPISGHRSVSWYQQTPGQGLQFLFEYFSETQRNKGNFPGRFSGRQFSNSRSEMNVSTLELGDSALYLCASSGGSQETQYFGPGTRLLVL.

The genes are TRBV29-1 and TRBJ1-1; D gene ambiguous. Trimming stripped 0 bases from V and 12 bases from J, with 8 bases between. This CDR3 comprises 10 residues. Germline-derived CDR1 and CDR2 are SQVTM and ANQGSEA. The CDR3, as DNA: TGCAGCGTTGAAGAAAGCGGGACTTTCTTT. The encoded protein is CSVEESGTFF.

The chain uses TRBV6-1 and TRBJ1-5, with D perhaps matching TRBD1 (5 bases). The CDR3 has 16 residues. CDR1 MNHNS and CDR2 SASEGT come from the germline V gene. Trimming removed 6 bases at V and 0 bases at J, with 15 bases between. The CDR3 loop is CASSPDRPNSNQPQHF. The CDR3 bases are TGTGCCAGCAGCCCCGACAGACCTAATAGCAATCAGCCCCAGCATTTT.

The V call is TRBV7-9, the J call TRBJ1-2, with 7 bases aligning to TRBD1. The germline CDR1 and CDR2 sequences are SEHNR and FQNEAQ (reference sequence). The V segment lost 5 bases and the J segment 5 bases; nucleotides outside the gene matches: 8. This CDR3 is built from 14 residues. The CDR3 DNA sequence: TGTGCCAGCAGCCCCCGACAGGGAGGGTATGGCTACACCTTC. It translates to CASSPRQGGYGYTF.

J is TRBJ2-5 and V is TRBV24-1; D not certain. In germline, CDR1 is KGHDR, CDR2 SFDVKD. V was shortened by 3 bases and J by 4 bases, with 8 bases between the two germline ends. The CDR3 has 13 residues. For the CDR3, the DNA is TGTGCCACCAGTGATCCACCCTCAGAGACCCAGTACTTC. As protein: CATSDPPSETQYF.

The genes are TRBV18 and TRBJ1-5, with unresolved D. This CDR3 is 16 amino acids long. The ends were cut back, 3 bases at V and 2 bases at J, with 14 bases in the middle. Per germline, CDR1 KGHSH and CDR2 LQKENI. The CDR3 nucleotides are TGTGCCAGCTCACCCGGTGGGGTTGGGGGCAATCAGCCCCAGCATTTT. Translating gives CASSPGGVGGNQPQHF.

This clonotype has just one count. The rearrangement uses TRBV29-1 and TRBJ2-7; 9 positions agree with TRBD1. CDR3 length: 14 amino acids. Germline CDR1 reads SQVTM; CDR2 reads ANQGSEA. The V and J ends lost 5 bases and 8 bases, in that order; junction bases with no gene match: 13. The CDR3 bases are TGCAGCGTTTTCTCAGGGACAGGGACTCCCCAGCAGTACTTC. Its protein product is CSVFSGTGTPQQYF.

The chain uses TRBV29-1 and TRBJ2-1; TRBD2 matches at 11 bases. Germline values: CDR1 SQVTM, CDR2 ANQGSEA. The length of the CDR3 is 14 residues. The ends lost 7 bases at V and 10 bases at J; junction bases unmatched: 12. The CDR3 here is CSGARLLAGEEQFF. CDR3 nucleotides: TGCAGCGGTGCTCGGTTACTAGCGGGGGAAGAGCAGTTCTTC.

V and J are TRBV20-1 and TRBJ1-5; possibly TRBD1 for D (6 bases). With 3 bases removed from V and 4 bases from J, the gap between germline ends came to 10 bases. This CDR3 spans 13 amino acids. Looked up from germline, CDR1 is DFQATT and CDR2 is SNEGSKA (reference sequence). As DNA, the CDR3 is TGCAGTGCTAGGGACAGCAGTAATCAGCCCCAGCATTTT. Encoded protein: CSARDSSNQPQHF.

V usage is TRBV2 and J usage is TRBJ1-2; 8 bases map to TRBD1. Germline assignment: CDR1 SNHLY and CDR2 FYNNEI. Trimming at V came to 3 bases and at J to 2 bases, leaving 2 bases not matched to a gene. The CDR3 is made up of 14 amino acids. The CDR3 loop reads CASSDGQGNYGYTF. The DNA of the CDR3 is TGTGCCAGCAGTGACGGACAGGGAAACTATGGCTACACCTTC.

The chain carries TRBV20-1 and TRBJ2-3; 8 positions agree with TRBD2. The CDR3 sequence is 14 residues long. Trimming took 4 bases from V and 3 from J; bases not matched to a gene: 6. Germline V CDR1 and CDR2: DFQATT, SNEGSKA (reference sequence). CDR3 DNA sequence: TGCAGTGCTAACCTAGCGGGTATGACAGATACGCAGTATTTT. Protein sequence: CSANLAGMTDTQYF.

CDR3 in DNA: TGTGAAAGCCGTTCGGGAAGAGATACGCAGTATTTT. Its protein is CESRSGRDTQYF. The rearrangement links TRBV28 to TRBJ2-3; possible D gene TRBD2, 5 bases. The CDR3 extends over 12 amino acids. Germline V lookup: CDR1 MDHEN, CDR2 SYDVKM.

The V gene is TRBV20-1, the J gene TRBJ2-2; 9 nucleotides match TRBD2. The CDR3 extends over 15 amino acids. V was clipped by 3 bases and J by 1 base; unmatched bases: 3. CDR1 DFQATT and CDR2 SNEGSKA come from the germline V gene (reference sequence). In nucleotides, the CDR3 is TGCAGTGCTAGCAGTAGCGGGGGGAACACCGGGGAGCTGTTTTTT. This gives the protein CSASSSGGNTGELFF.

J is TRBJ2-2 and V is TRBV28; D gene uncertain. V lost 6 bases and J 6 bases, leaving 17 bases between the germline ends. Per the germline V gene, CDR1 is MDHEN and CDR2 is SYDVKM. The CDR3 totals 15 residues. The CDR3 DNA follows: TGTGCCAGCAGACCGCCGACTCGAGCCCCCGGGGAGCTGTTTTTT. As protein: CASRPPTRAPGELFF.

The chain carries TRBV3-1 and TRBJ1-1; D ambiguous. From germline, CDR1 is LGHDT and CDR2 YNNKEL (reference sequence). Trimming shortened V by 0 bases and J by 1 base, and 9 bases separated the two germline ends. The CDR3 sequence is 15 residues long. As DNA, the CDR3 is TGTGCCAGCAGCCAAGATAGGAACGCGAACACTGAAGCTTTCTTT. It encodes CASSQDRNANTEAFF.

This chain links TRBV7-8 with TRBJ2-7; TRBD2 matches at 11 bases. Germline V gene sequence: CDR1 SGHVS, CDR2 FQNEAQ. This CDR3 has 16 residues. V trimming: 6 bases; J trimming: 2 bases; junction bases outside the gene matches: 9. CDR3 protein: CASSYSGGGSPYEQYF. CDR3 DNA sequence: TGTGCCAGCAGTTATAGCGGGGGGGGGTCCCCCTACGAGCAGTACTTC.

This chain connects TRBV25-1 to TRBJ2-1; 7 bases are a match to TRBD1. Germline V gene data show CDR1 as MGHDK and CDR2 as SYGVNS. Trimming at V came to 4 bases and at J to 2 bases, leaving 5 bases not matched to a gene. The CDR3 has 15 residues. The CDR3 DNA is TGTGCCAGCAGTGTGGGACAGTTAACCTACAATGAGCAGTTCTTC. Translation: CASSVGQLTYNEQFF. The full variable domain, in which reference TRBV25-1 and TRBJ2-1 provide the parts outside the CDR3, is EADIYQTPRYLVIGTGKKITLECSQTMGHDKMYWYQQDPGMELHLIHYSYGVNSTEKGDLSSESTVSRIRTEHFPLTLESARPSHTSQYLCASSVGQLTYNEQFFGPGTRLTVL.

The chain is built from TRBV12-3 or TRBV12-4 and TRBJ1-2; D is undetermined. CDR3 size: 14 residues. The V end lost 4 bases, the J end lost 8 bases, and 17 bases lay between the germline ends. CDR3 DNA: TGTGCCAGCAGTTACCAGGATTATGGCGGAGGCTACACCTTC. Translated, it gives CASSYQDYGGGYTF.